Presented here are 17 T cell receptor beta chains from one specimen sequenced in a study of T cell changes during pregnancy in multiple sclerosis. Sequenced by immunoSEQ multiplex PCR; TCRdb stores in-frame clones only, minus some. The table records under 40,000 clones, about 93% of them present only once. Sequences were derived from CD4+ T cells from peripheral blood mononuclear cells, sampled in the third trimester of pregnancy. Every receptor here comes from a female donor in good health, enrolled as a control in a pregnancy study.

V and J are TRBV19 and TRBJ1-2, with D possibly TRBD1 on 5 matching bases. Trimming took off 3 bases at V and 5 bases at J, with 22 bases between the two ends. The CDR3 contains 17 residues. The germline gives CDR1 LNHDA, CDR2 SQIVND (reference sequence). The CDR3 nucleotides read TGTGCCAGTAGTATGGGGTCAGGGACGAAGGCGGGGTATGGCTACACCTTC. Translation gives CASSMGSGTKAGYGYTF.

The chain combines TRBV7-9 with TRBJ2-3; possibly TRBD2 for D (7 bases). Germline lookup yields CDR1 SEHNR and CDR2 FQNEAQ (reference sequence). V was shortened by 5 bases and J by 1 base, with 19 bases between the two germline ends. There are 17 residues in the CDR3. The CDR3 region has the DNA TGTGCCAGCAGCAAAGGGGGGGCTAGCGCTCGCACAGATACGCAGTATTTT. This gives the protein CASSKGGASARTDTQYF.

The CDR3: CSVDRGSETQYF. CDR3 DNA sequence: TGCAGCGTTGACAGGGGCTCAGAGACCCAGTACTTC. This rearrangement joins TRBV29-1 to TRBJ2-5; a weak D match, TRBD1 (6 bases). Germline V gives CDR1 SQVTM, CDR2 ANQGSEA. The CDR3 length is 12 residues. Trimming took off 3 bases at V and 4 bases at J, with 9 bases between the two ends.

This CDR3 is CASSLKSLVSEQFF. CDR3 nucleotides: TGTGCCAGTAGTCTAAAGTCACTTGTTTCTGAGCAGTTCTTC. V usage is TRBV19 and J usage is TRBJ2-1, with D unclear. The CDR3 has 14 residues. Looked up from germline, CDR1 is LNHDA and CDR2 is SQIVND (reference sequence). V lost 5 bases to trimming and J lost 9 bases, with 17 bases between them.

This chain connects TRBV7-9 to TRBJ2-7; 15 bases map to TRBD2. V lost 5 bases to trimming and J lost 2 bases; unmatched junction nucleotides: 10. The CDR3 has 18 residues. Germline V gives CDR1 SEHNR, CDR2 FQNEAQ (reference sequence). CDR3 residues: CASSNRQRTSGRAYEQYF. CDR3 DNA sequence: TGTGCCAGCAGCAACCGACAGCGGACTAGCGGGAGGGCCTACGAGCAGTACTTC.

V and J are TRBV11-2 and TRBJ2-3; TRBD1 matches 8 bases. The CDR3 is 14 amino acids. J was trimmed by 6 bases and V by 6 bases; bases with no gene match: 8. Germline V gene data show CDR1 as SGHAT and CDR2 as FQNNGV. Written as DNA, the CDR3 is TGTGCCAGCAGTTACGACAGGGGCGGGGATACGCAGTATTTT. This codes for CASSYDRGGDTQYF.

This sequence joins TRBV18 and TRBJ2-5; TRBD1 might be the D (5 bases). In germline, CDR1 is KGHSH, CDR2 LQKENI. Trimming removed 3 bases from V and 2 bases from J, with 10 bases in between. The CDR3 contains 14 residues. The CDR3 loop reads CASSPLDRQETQYF. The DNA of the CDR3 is TGTGCCAGCTCACCGCTCGACAGACAAGAGACCCAGTACTTC.

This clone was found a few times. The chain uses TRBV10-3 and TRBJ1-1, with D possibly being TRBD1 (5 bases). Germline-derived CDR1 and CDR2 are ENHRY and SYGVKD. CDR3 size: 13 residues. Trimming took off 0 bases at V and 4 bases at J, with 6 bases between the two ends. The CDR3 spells CAISESGGTEAFF. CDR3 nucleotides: TGTGCCATCAGTGAGTCCGGGGGCACTGAAGCTTTCTTT.

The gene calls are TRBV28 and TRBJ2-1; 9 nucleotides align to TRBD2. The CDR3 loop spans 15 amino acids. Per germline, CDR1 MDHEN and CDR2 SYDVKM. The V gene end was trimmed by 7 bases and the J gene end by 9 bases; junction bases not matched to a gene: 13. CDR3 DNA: TGTGCCAGCATCCTAGGGGCTAGCGGGAAGGGTGAGCAGTTCTTC. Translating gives CASILGASGKGEQFF.

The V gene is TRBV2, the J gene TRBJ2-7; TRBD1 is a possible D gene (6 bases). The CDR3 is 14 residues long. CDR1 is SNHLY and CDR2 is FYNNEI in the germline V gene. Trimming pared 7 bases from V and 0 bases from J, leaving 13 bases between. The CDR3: CASKGDGSSYEQYF. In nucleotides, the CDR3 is TGTGCCAGCAAGGGGGACGGCAGCTCCTACGAGCAGTACTTC.

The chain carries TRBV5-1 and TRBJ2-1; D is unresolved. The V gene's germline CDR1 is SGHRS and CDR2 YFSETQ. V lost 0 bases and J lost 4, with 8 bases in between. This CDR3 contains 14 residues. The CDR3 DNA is TGCGCCAGCAGCTTGGCTACAGAATACAATGAGCAGTTCTTC. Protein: CASSLATEYNEQFF. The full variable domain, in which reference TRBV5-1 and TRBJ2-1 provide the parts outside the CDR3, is KAGVTQTPRYLIKTRGQQVTLSCSPISGHRSVSWYQQTPGQGLQFLFEYFSETQRNKGNFPGRFSGRQFSNSRSEMNVSTLELGDSALYLCASSLATEYNEQFFGPGTRLTVL.

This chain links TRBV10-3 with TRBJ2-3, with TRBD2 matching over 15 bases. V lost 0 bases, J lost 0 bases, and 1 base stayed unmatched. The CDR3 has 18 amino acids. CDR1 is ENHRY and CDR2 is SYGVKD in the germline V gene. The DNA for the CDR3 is TGTGCCATCAGTGAGTCGGGACTAGCGGGAGGTAGCACAGATACGCAGTATTTT. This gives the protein CAISESGLAGGSTDTQYF.

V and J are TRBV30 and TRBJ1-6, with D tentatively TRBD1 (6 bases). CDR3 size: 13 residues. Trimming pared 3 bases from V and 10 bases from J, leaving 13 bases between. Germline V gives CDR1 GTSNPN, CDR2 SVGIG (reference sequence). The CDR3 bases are TGTGCCTGGAGACATGGGGGGGGCTCACCCCTCCACTTT. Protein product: CAWRHGGGSPLHF. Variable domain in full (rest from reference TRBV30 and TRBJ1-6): SQTIHQWPATLVQPVGSPLSLECTVEGTSNPNLYWYRQAAGRGLQLLFYSVGIGQISSEVPQNLSASRPQDRQFILSSKKLLLSDSGFYLCAWRHGGGSPLHFGNGTRLTVT.

DNA of the CDR3: TGTGCCAGCTCACCGATGTCCGGGAGCACCGGGGAGCTGTTTTTT. Amino acid sequence: CASSPMSGSTGELFF. The chain uses TRBV18 and TRBJ2-2, with D perhaps matching TRBD2 (6 bases). Trimming took 3 bases from V and 4 from J, leaving 12 bases between them. The CDR3 consists of 15 residues. Germline CDR1 KGHSH, CDR2 LQKENI.

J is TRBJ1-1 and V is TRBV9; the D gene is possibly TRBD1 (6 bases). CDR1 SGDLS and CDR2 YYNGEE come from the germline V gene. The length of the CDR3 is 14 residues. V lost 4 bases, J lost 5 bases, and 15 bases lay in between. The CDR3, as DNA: TGTGCCAGCAGCCCCCTCGAGGGGGAAACTGAAGCTTTCTTT. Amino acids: CASSPLEGETEAFF.

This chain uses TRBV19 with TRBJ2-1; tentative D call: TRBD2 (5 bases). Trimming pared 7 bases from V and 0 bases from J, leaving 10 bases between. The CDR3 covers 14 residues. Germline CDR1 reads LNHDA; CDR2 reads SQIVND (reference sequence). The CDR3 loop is CASTRGSSYNEQFF. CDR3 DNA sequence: TGTGCCAGTACACGGGGAAGCTCCTACAATGAGCAGTTCTTC.

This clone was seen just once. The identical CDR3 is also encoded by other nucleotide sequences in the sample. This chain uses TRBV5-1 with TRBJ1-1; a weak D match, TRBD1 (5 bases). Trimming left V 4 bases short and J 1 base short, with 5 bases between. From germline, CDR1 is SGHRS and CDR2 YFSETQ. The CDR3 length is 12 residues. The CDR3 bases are TGCGCCAGCAGCAGGGGGAACACTGAAGCTTTCTTT. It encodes CASSRGNTEAFF. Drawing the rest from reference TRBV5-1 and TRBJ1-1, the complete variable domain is KAGVTQTPRYLIKTRGQQVTLSCSPISGHRSVSWYQQTPGQGLQFLFEYFSETQRNKGNFPGRFSGRQFSNSRSEMNVSTLELGDSALYLCASSRGNTEAFFGQGTRLTVV.